A single TCR beta chain is shown here with its context. Profiling relied on immunoSEQ multiplex PCR, and the TCRdb table lists in-frame clones only, not all of them. The sample records approximately 210,000 clones, under 80% being singletons. Trimming removed 3 bases from V and 6 bases from J; junction bases left unmatched: 6. The CDR3 totals 14 residues. Germline V gene sequence: CDR1 SQVTM, CDR2 ANQGSEA. The data belong to a study of blood T cell repertoires in COVID-19. Study-level information: PBMCs, B-cell-depleted T cells, or T cells provided the cDNA or gDNA that made up the material.

Input material: PBMCs or T cells enriched from blood (not recorded which). The sequence came from a woman in her fifties or sixties with acute COVID-19. The chain joins TRBV29-1 to TRBJ2-3; TRBD1 matches at 10 bases. The CDR3 sequence is CSVDPGTGEDTQYF. The DNA of the CDR3 is TGCAGCGTTGATCCCGGGACAGGGGAGGATACGCAGTATTTT.